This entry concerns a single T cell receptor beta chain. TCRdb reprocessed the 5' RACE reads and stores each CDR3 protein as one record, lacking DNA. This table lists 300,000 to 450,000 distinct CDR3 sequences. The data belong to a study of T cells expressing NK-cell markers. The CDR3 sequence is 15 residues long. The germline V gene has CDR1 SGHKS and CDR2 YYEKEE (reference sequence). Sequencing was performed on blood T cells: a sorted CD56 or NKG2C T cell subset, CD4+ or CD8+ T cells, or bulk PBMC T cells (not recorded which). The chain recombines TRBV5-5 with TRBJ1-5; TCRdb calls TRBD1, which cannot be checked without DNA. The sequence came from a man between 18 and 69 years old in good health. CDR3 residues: CASSSDWDRNQPQHF.